This is a list of T cell receptor beta chains from one sample in a study of blood T cells in healthy people across ages. MiXCR, applied by TCRdb to the 5' RACE reads, yields one record per CDR3 protein. This table holds around 990,000 distinct CDR3 sequences, 35% to 45% found once. Sequenced sample: blood. These receptors were obtained from a young man in good health. The CDR3 runs from the conserved cysteine through the conserved F or W. The D gene is left open where the match is weak. Where a row states a size, it is once, few, many or the class of an expanded clone; other rows omit it.

TRBJ2-4	-	TRBV6-5	-	CASSYSQGGHIQYF	TGTGCCAGCAGTTACTCCCAAGGCGGTCATATTCAGTACTTC
TRBJ2-7	-	TRBV2	TRBD2	CASSERLAGHNEQYF	TGTGCCAGCAGTGAGAGGCTAGCGGGGCACAATGAGCAGTACTTC
TRBJ1-5	-	TRBV4-1	-	CASSQLNTGSNQPQHF	TGCGCCAGCAGCCAACTAAACACGGGGAGCAATCAGCCCCAGCATTTT
TRBJ2-7	-	TRBV4-3	-	CASSQDFGGYEQYF	TGCGCCAGCAGCCAGGATTTCGGCGGATACGAGCAGTACTTC
TRBJ2-5	-	TRBV5-6	TRBD1	CASSPGTGGYQETQYF	TGTGCCAGCAGCCCTGGGACAGGGGGTTACCAAGAGACCCAGTACTTC
TRBJ1-5	-	TRBV27	-	CASSPGWGNQPQHF	TGTGCCAGCAGCCCCGGGTGGGGAAATCAGCCCCAGCATTTT
TRBJ2-3	-	TRBV6-6	-	CASSPGGNLDSTDTQYF	TGTGCCAGCAGCCCCGGCGGAAACCTGGACAGCACAGATACGCAGTATTTT
TRBJ1-2	few	TRBV9	-	CASTGDGTNEGGYTF	TGTGCCAGCACCGGGGACGGGACGAATGAGGGTGGCTACACCTTC
TRBJ2-1	-	TRBV29-1	TRBD2	CSARVKAGGEQFF	TGCAGCGCCAGAGTCAAAGCGGGGGGGGAGCAGTTCTTC
TRBJ1-2	-	TRBV27	-	CASSPGQSSYGHTF	TGTGCCAGCAGTCCCGGACAGTCATCCTATGGCCACACCTTC
TRBJ2-3	-	TRBV10-3	TRBD2	CAISESQTSSTDTQYF	TGTGCCATCAGTGAGTCCCAGACTAGCAGCACAGATACGCAGTATTTT
TRBJ2-7	-	TRBV20-1	-	CSAEYPSSYNEQYF	TGCAGTGCTGAATACCCCTCATCCTACAATGAGCAGTACTTC
TRBJ1-5	-	TRBV7-2	-	CASSSWAPQTVRESQPQHF	TGTGCCAGCAGCTCCTGGGCCCCACAGACAGTCCGCGAGAGTCAGCCCCAGCATTTT
TRBJ2-3	-	TRBV27	-	CASRLGRTTDTQYF	TGTGCCAGCAGGTTGGGGAGAACCACAGATACGCAGTATTTT
TRBJ1-6	few	TRBV10-3	TRBD1	CAISSSGGSESSPLHF	TGTGCCATCAGTTCCTCAGGGGGAAGTGAGTCTTCACCCCTCCACTTT
TRBJ2-1	-	TRBV20-1	-	CSAARARVNYIEEQFF	TGCAGTGCGGCTCGGGCTAGGGTCAACTATATCGAGGAGCAGTTCTTC
TRBJ2-7	-	TRBV7-7	TRBD2	CASSLSGAINEQYF	TGTGCCAGCAGCCTAAGCGGGGCGATCAATGAGCAGTACTTC
TRBJ1-2	few	TRBV4-1	-	CASSQGIPLYGYTF	TGCGCCAGCAGCCAAGGAATCCCCCTCTATGGCTACACCTTC
TRBJ2-1	-	TRBV7-9	-	CASSLRDTRSSYNEQFF	TGTGCCAGCAGCTTAAGGGACACCCGGAGCTCCTACAATGAGCAGTTCTTC
TRBJ1-2	-	TRBV7-9	TRBD1	CASSLSDRELDYGYTF	TGTGCCAGCAGCTTATCGGACAGGGAGTTGGACTATGGCTACACCTTC
TRBJ2-3	-	TRBV2	TRBD2	CARRVREDDTQYF	TGTGCCCGACGGGTCCGGGAGGATGATACGCAGTATTTT
TRBJ1-4	-	TRBV4-3	-	CASSQEGKQNEKLFF	TGCGCCAGCAGCCAAGAAGGGAAACAAAATGAAAAACTGTTTTTT
TRBJ1-4	few	TRBV12-3/TRBV12-4	-	CASMGAGKLFF	TGTGCCAGCATGGGGGCCGGGAAACTGTTTTTT
TRBJ2-5	-	TRBV4-1	-	CASSQALQAQETQYF	TGCGCCAGCAGCCAAGCTTTACAGGCCCAAGAGACCCAGTACTTC